Listed below are T cell receptor beta chains from one sample, sequenced in a study of OX40 agonist ivuxolimab in advanced cancers. The assay was immunoSEQ multiplex PCR, and TCRdb's table has in-frame clones only and misses some. Counted here are about 22,000 clones, approximately 84% occurring once; the ten biggest clones make up around a third. This specimen consisted of CD4+ or CD8+ T cells sorted from blood, obtained in a trial of the OX40 agonist ivuxolimab. These receptors were obtained from an adult with an advanced solid tumor such as melanoma, head and neck, liver or kidney cancer. Each CDR3 is given with its conserved first and last residue. Fields, in order: J gene, V gene, clone size, D gene, CDR3 DNA, CDR3 protein. A D gene is named only where the DNA matches it firmly. Only some rows state a clone size, as once, few, many or a class for expanded clones.

TRBJ2-5 TRBV6-1 - TRBD1 TGTGCCAGCAGTGGGGGACAGGGGGCTCAAGAGACCCAGTACTTC CASSGGQGAQETQYF
TRBJ2-1 TRBV27 - TRBD2 TGTGCCAGCAGTTTAAGGGGTGGTCGGGAGGGGTTCTTC CASSLRGGREGFF
TRBJ2-5 TRBV9 - TRBD2 TGTGCCAGCAGCGTAGATGGTAGCGGGTGGCAAGAGACCCAGTACTTC CASSVDGSGWQETQYF
TRBJ2-7 TRBV9 - TRBD1 TGTGCCAGCAGCGGGGGAGGGGGGACAGGGAGGAACGAGCAGTACTTC CASSGGGGTGRNEQYF
TRBJ2-4 TRBV7-3 few - TGTGCCAGCAGCTTAAATGGGGAGTTGGTCACCAAAAACATTCAGTACTTC CASSLNGELVTKNIQYF
TRBJ2-1 TRBV28 - - TGTGCCAGCAGTTTCCTAGGGGACTCCTACAATGAGCAGTTCTTC CASSFLGDSYNEQFF
TRBJ2-3 TRBV7-8 - - TGTGCCAGCAGCCCTAGACAGATCACAGATACGCAGTATTTT CASSPRQITDTQYF
TRBJ2-3 TRBV11-2 - TRBD2 TGTGCCAGCAGCTTAGAACTAGCGGGGGTTGGAGATACGCAGTATTTT CASSLELAGVGDTQYF
TRBJ2-7 TRBV4-1 - TRBD1 TGCGCCAGCAGTTCTTCCGGGACAGCCCTATACGAGCAGTACTTC CASSSSGTALYEQYF
TRBJ2-1 TRBV4-1 - - TGCGCCAGCAGCCAAGAGTCGCACAATGAGCAGTTCTTC CASSQESHNEQFF
TRBJ2-3 TRBV6-5 - - TGTGCCAGCAGCCAGGGAGGAGATACGCAGTATTTT CASSQGGDTQYF
TRBJ2-1 TRBV9 - - TGTGCCAGCAGCGTAGGAGGTGAGCAGTTCTTC CASSVGGEQFF
TRBJ2-7 TRBV15 - TRBD2 TGTGCCACCAGCAGATCAACGGGCCTAGCGGGAGTGGGCGAGCAGTACTTC CATSRSTGLAGVGEQYF
TRBJ2-2 TRBV5-6 - TRBD2 TGTGCCAGCAGCCTGGGAGGGTCCGGGGAGCTGTTTTTT CASSLGGSGELFF
TRBJ2-1 TRBV14 once TRBD2 TGTGCCAGCAGCCGTAGACTAGCGGACAATGAGCAGTTCTTC CASSRRLADNEQFF
TRBJ2-3 TRBV27 - - TGTGCCAGCAGTTTAGCCGGGGTTGGAGCTACGCAGTATTTT CASSLAGVGATQYF
TRBJ2-5 TRBV9 few - TGTGCCAGCAGCCCCCCAGACCCCGGAGAGACCCAGTACTTC CASSPPDPGETQYF
TRBJ2-1 TRBV27 - TRBD2 TGTGCCAGCACCGGACTAGCGGGCCCCAATGAGCAGTTCTTC CASTGLAGPNEQFF
TRBJ2-5 TRBV7-9 - - TGTGCCAGCTCCGCACCGAGGCAGGGATGGGAGACCCAGTACTTC CASSAPRQGWETQYF
TRBJ2-7 TRBV27 many TRBD1 TGTGCCAGCAAATTAGGGACAGGGACCCACGAGCAGTACTTC CASKLGTGTHEQYF
TRBJ1-5 TRBV13 - - TGTGCCAGCAGCTTTCGGGGAGAAAGTCAGCCCCAGCATTTT CASSFRGESQPQHF
TRBJ2-3 TRBV13 once - TGTGCCAGCAGCTTAGTACCGGGGGGCACAGATACGCAGTATTTT CASSLVPGGTDTQYF
TRBJ2-7 TRBV19 - - TGCGCCAGTAGTTCTGGCCTGTACGAGCAGTACTTC CASSSGLYEQYF
TRBJ1-1 TRBV6-1 few - TGTGCCAGCAGTGAAGCGGGGTTCCAGGTGTACACTGAAGCTTTCTTT CASSEAGFQVYTEAFF
TRBJ1-1 TRBV7-9 - - TGTGCCAGCAGCTTAGTCAAGAACACTGAAGCTTTCTTT CASSLVKNTEAFF
TRBJ1-1 TRBV9 - - TGTGCCAGCAGCGTAGAGGGCAGGGTGAACACTGAAGCTTTCTTT CASSVEGRVNTEAFF
TRBJ2-1 TRBV9 few - TGTGCCAGCAGCGTATCGGGTCAGAGGAATGAGCAGTTCTTC CASSVSGQRNEQFF
TRBJ2-7 TRBV11-2 few - TGTGCCAGCAGCTTAGTCGATTACGAGCAGTACTTC CASSLVDYEQYF
TRBJ1-5 TRBV18 once - TGTGCCAGCTCACCGGGGGGACCCTACCAGCCCCAGCATTTT CASSPGGPYQPQHF
TRBJ2-7 TRBV4-1 - - TGCGCCAGCAGCCAAGGAACTCAATCCTACGAGCAGTACTTC CASSQGTQSYEQYF
TRBJ2-7 TRBV7-9 - TRBD1 TGTGCCAGCAGCTTACCGGACAGGGGGTCCTACGAGCAGTACTTC CASSLPDRGSYEQYF
TRBJ2-1 TRBV7-8 - TRBD2 TGTGCCAGCAGCCCAGTGGCGGGGGGGCCAAACGAGCAGTTCTTC CASSPVAGGPNEQFF
TRBJ2-2 TRBV9 - - TGTGCCAGCAGCGCCCCAGGGGAGGGGACCGGGGAGCTGTTTTTT CASSAPGEGTGELFF
TRBJ2-1 TRBV2 - TRBD1 TGTGCCAGCAACCCGGGACAGGTTGGATTGGGCTACAATGAGCAGTTCTTC CASNPGQVGLGYNEQFF
TRBJ1-3 TRBV6-1 - - TGTGCCAGCAGTGGGTTCAGGGGCTCTGGAAACACCATATATTTT CASSGFRGSGNTIYF
TRBJ2-5 TRBV6-1 once TRBD2 TGTGCCAGCAGAGCTAGCGGGAGCCAAGAGACCCAGTACTTC CASRASGSQETQYF
TRBJ1-2 TRBV4-2 - - TGTGCCAGCAGCCACACCGGGACCCATATAGGTTACACCTTC CASSHTGTHIGYTF